This TCR beta chain appears in the sequencing data of a study of blood T cells in healthy people across ages. This CDR3 spans 15 amino acids. Trimming cost V 5 bases and J 4 bases, with 17 bases left between them. Germline V gene sequence: CDR1 MNHEY, CDR2 SVGAGI. Healthy individuals of Caucasian origin from Russia, aged roughly 6 to 100, served as donors. Each individual donor underwent a draw of 8 to 10 milliliters of peripheral blood. Samples each yielded at least 6 micrograms of total RNA. Next came a second PCR, run for about 6 to 11 cycles, which used a sample-barcoded 5' primer along with a J-beta primer mix. TCRdb itself ran the 5' RACE reads through MiXCR, one entry per CDR3 protein. The sample holds some 1.5 million distinct CDR3 sequences, around 40% seen once.

This rearrangement joins TRBV6-5 to TRBJ1-1, with unresolved D. This receptor was obtained from a woman aged 18-29 years in good health. Sequenced: blood. The CDR3 here is CASSPHSLVTTEAFF. The CDR3 DNA is TGTGCCAGCAGTCCCCACAGCCTGGTTACCACTGAAGCTTTCTTT.